This TCR beta chain was identified in a study of CD8+CD57+ T cells in acquired aplastic anemia. Study background: When averaged, DNA from sorted CD4+ and CD8+ cells came to 3 to 3.5 ug.

Study outcomes and limitations: The CD8+ Simpson's diversity of patients and controls was not significantly different.

Patients who underwent sequencing had shown CD8+CD57+ cell expansion by flow cytometry. Each patient had severe acquired aplastic anemia. This clonotype was counted at least ten times. What it recognizes is unknown. Genomic DNA templated the TCR beta VDJ and CDR3 profiling. TCRdb analysed the reads with MiXCR anew, one entry per CDR3 protein. In the table there are 110,000 or so distinct CDR3 sequences, 58% of which are singletons. The length of the CDR3 is 16 residues. In germline, CDR1 is SGHRS, CDR2 YFSETQ. The J segment lost 6 bases and the V segment lost 4 bases, leaving 10 bases of the junction unmatched.

The chain is built from TRBV5-1 and TRBJ2-2; 9 bases map to TRBD1. The sample consisted of sorted CD4+, CD8+, or CD8+CD57+ T cells (not recorded which) from PBMCs. The clonotype comes from a human donor with aplastic anemia. The CDR3 loop reads CASSPRDRVVAGELFF. The CDR3 coding sequence is TGCGCCAGCAGCCCCAGGGACAGGGTAGTAGCCGGGGAGCTGTTTTTT.